This TCR beta chain appears in the sequencing data of a study of shared clonotypes between healthy human individuals. Regarding this clone: Its antigen is unknown.

Trimming left V 3 bases short and J 0 bases short, with 3 bases between. The CDR3 length is 13 residues. Per germline, CDR1 MNHNY and CDR2 SVGAGI (reference sequence). TCRdb keeps only in-frame clones here, not all; method: immunoSEQ multiplex PCR. The data show about 2 million clones, 85% to 95% seen once. The study's findings and limits: A generally larger estimated richness was seen in naive subsets than in memory subsets.

The clonotype was recovered from a man aged 18 to 35 in good health. The specimen sequenced was naive CD4+ T cells sorted from blood. Regarding subset: CD45RA+ positively selected. This sequence joins TRBV6-6 and TRBJ1-3, with D uncertain. CDR3 sequence reads: CASSYVSGNTIYF. CDR3 coding DNA: TGTGCCAGCAGTTATGTCTCTGGAAACACCATATATTTT.